The next 5 T cell receptor beta chains were all read from a single sample in a study of T cells in Graves' hyperthyroidism and ophthalmopathy. The TCR beta CDR3 regions underwent amplification using RNA transcripts as the source. A set of HTBI primers served as the primers for a first-round RT-PCR of the TCR CDR3. TCRdb processed the multiplex PCR reads anew with MiXCR; each CDR3 protein has one entry. The table records about 37,000 distinct CDR3 sequences, under 60% of them present only once. The specimen sequenced was blood. The source is a man in his forties with Graves' ophthalmopathy.

There are many counts of this clonotype. This chain connects TRBV5-1 to TRBJ2-4; 8 positions match TRBD2. Trimming at V came to 1 base and at J to 5 bases, leaving 2 bases not matched to a gene. The germline gives CDR1 SGHRS, CDR2 YFSETQ. The CDR3 has 14 residues. The CDR3 region is CASSLPGGENIQYF. The CDR3 coding sequence is TGCGCCAGCAGCTTGCCGGGGGGGGAAAACATTCAGTACTTC.

This clonotype has ten or more counts. The chain has TRBV6-1 and TRBJ1-5; D gene ambiguous. The CDR3 is made up of 13 amino acids. In germline, CDR1 is MNHNS, CDR2 SASEGT. With 3 bases removed from V and 11 bases from J, the gap between germline ends came to 14 bases. The CDR3 DNA reads TGTGCCAGCAGTGAGAAAGGTGCTTCTGCCCAGCATTTT. Translated, it gives CASSEKGASAQHF.

This rearrangement joins TRBV7-8 to TRBJ1-6; 7 nucleotides align to TRBD1. The V gene end was trimmed by 3 bases and the J gene end by 10 bases; junction bases not matched to a gene: 6. The CDR3 is 14 amino acids. CDR1 is SGHVS, CDR2 FQNEAQ, per germline. CDR3 protein: CASSFSGGASPLHF. CDR3 DNA sequence: TGTGCCAGCAGCTTTTCAGGGGGAGCATCACCCCTCCACTTT. The full variable domain, in which reference TRBV7-8 and TRBJ1-6 provide the parts outside the CDR3, is GAGVSQSPRYKVAKRGQDVALRCDPISGHVSLFWYQQALGQGPEFLTYFQNEAQLDKSGLPSDRFFAERPEGSVSTLKIQRTQQEDSAVYLCASSFSGGASPLHFGNGTRLTVT.

The genes are TRBV5-1 and TRBJ2-7, with 7 bases fitting TRBD2. Germline V gives CDR1 SGHRS, CDR2 YFSETQ. CDR3 length: 13 amino acids. After removal of 4 bases from V and 3 bases from J, the junction contained 4 bases not matched to a gene. The CDR3 is CASSRRGYYEQYF. CDR3 coding DNA: TGCGCCAGCAGCAGGCGGGGGTACTACGAGCAGTACTTC.

There are many counts of this clonotype. The V call is TRBV6-1, the J call TRBJ1-3, with unresolved D. This CDR3 region has 15 residues. V gave up 3 bases and J gave up 7 bases, with 16 bases separating them. Looked up from germline, CDR1 is MNHNS and CDR2 is SASEGT. This CDR3 is CASSEAGISGNTIYF. The CDR3 region has the DNA TGTGCCAGCAGTGAGGCGGGGATAAGCGGGAACACCATATATTTT.